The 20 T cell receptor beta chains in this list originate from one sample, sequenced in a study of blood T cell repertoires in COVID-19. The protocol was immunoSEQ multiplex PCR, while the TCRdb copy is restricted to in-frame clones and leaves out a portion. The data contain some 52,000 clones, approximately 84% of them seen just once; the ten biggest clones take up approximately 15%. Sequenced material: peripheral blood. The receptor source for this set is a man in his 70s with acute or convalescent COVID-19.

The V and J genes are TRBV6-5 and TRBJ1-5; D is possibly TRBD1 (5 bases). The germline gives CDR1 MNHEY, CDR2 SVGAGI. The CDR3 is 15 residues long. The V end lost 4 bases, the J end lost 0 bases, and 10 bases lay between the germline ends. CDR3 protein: CASSWWGDSNQPQHF. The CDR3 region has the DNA TGTGCCAGCAGTTGGTGGGGGGATAGCAATCAGCCCCAGCATTTT.

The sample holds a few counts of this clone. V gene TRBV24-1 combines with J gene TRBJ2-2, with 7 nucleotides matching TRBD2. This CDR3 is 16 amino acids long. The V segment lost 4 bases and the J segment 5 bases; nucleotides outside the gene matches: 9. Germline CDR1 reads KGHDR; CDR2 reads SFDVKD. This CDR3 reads CATSDGGSGRTGELFF. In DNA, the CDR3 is TGTGCCACCAGTGACGGCGGGAGTGGTAGGACCGGGGAGCTGTTTTTT.

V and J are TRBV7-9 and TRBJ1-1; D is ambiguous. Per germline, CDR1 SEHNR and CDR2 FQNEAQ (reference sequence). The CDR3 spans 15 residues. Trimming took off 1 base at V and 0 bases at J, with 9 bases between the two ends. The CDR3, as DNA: TGTGCCAGCAGCTTAGGCGTAGCCATGAACACTGAAGCTTTCTTT. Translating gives CASSLGVAMNTEAFF.

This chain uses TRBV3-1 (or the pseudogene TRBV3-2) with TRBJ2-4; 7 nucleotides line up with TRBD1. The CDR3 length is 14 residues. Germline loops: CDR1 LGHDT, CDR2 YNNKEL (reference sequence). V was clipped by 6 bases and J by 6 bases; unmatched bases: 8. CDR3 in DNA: TGTGCCAGCAGTGGGACAGCTCTGGGAAACATTCAGTACTTC. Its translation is CASSGTALGNIQYF.

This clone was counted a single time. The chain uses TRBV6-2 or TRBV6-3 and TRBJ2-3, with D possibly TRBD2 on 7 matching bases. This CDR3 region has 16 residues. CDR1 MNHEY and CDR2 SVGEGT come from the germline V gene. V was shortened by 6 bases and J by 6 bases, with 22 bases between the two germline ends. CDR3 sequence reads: CASSPPGAGDEDTQYF. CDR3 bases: TGTGCCAGCAGCCCCCCAGGGGCGGGAGATGAGGATACGCAGTATTTT.

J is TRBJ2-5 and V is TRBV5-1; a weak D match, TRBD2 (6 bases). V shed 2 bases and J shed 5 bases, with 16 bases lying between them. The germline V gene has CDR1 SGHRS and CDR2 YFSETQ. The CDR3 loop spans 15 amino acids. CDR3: CASSLSPGGPETQYF. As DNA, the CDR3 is TGCGCCAGCAGCTTAAGCCCCGGAGGGCCGGAGACCCAGTACTTC.

Written as DNA, the CDR3 is TGTGCCAGCAGCCACGACAGGCAAGGGGATCAGCCCCAGCATTTT. Its translation: CASSHDRQGDQPQHF. The rearrangement links TRBV4-2 to TRBJ1-5, with D possibly being TRBD1 (6 bases). V gave up 3 bases and J gave up 5 bases, with 14 bases separating them. Germline V lookup: CDR1 LGHNA, CDR2 YNFKEQ. This CDR3 spans 15 amino acids.

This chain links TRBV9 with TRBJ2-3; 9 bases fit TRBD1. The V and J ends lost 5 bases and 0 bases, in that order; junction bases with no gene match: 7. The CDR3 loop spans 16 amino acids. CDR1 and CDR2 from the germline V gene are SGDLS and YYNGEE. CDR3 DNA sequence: TGTGCCAGCAGACCATGGACAGGGGCGAGCACAGATACGCAGTATTTT. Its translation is CASRPWTGASTDTQYF.

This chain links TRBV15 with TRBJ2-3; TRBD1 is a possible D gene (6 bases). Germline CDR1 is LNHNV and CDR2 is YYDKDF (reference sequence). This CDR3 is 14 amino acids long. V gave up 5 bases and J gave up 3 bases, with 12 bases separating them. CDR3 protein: CATSGRTATDTQYF. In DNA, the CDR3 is TGTGCCACCAGCGGAAGGACAGCTACAGATACGCAGTATTTT.

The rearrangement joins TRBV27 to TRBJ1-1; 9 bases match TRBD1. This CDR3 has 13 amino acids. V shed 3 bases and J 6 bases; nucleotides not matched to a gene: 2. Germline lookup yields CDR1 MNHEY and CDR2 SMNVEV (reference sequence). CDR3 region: CASSFRQGAEAFF. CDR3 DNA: TGTGCCAGCAGTTTCAGACAGGGGGCTGAAGCTTTCTTT.

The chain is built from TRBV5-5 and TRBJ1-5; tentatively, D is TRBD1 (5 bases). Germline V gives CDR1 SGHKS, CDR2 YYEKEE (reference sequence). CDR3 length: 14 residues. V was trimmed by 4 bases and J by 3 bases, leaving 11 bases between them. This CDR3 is CASSAGRYNQPQHF. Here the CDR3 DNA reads TGTGCCAGCAGCGCGGGACGTTACAATCAGCCCCAGCATTTT.

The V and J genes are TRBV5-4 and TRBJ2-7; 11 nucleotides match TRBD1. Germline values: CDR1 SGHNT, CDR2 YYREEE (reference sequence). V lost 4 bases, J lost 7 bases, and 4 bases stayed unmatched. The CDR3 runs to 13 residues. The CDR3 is CASSGQGAEEQYF. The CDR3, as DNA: TGTGCCAGCAGCGGACAGGGGGCGGAAGAGCAGTACTTC.

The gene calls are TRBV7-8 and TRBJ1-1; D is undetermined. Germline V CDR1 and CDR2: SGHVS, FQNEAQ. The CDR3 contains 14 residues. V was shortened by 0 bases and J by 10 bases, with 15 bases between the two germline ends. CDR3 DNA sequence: TGTGCCAGCAGCTTAGCGATTAGAGGGTTCGGAGCTTTCTTT. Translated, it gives CASSLAIRGFGAFF.

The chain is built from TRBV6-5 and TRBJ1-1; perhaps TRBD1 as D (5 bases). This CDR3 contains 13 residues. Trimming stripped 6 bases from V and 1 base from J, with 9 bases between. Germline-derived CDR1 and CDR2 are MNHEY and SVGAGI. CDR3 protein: CASSIGQNTEAFF. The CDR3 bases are TGTGCCAGCAGCATTGGACAGAACACTGAAGCTTTCTTT.

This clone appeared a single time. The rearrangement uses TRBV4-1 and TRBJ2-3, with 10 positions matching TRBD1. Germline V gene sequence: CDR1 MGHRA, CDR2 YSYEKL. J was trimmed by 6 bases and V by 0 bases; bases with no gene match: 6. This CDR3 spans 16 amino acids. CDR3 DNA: TGCGCCAGCAGCCAAGATCGACAGGGGGCTTACGATACGCAGTATTTT. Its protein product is CASSQDRQGAYDTQYF.

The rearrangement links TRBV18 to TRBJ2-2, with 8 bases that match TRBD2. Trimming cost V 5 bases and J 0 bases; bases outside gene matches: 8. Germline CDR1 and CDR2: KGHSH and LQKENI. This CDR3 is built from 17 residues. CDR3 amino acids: CASSTFIAGTNTGELFF. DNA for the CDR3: TGTGCCAGCTCAACCTTTATAGCGGGGACGAACACCGGGGAGCTGTTTTTT.

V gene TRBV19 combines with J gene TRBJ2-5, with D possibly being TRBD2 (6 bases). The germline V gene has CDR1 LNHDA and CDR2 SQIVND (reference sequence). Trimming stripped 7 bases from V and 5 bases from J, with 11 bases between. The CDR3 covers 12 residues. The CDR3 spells CASTTGGETQYF. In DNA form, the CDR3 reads TGTGCCAGTACTACTGGGGGGGAGACCCAGTACTTC.

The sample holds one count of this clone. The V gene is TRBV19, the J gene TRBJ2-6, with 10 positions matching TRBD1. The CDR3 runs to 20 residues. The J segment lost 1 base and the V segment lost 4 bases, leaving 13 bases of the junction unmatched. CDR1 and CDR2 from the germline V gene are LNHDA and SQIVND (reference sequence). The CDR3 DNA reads TGTGCCAGTAGTACCCTGGGCTCAGACAGGGGGCGGTCTGGGGCCAACGTCCTGACTTTC. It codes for CASSTLGSDRGRSGANVLTF. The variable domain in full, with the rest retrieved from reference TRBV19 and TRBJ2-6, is DGGITQSPKYLFRKEGQNVTLSCEQNLNHDAMYWYRQDPGQGLRLIYYSQIVNDFQKGDIAEGYSVSREKKESFPLTVTSAQKNPTAFYLCASSTLGSDRGRSGANVLTFGAGSRLTVL.

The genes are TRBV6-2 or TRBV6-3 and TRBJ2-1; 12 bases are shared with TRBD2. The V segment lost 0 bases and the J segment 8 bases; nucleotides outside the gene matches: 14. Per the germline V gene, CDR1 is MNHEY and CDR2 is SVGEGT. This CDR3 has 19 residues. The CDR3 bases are TGTGCCAGCAGTTACTCGAAATTAAAAATACTAGCGGGAGGCTATGAGCAGTTCTTC. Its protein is CASSYSKLKILAGGYEQFF.

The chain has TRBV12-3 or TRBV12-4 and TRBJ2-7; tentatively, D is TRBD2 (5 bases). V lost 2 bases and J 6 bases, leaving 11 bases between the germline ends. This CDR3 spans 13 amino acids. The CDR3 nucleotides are TGTGCCAGCAGTTTACGGGATTCGGGCGAGCAGTACGTC. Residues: CASSLRDSGEQYV.